The rows below give T cell receptor beta chains drawn from one sample of a study of PD-1 blockade in mismatch repair-deficient tumors. Repertoires were generated with immunoSEQ multiplex PCR, while TCRdb's copy carries only in-frame clones and drops some. The repertoire holds around 40,000 clones, approximately 80% seen once, with about 1.1% in the top ten. Sequenced material: PBMCs, taken roughly nine months after starting pembrolizumab. The receptors shown here come from an adult with mismatch repair-deficient cancer. Both conserved end residues are trimmed from each CDR3.

CDR3: ASSPWTYESIWNEQF
V: TRBV14
J: TRBJ2-1
length: 15

CDR3: ASSVGVGELF
V: TRBV6-1
J: TRBJ2-2
length: 10

CDR3: ASQVAGQGRVAF
V: TRBV19
J: TRBJ1-1
length: 12

CDR3: ASSLSLPGANEQF
V: TRBV7-3
J: TRBJ2-1
length: 13

CDR3: ASSSYDSEETQY
V: TRBV6-6
J: TRBJ2-5
length: 12

CDR3: ASSTTGNYNSPLH
V: TRBV18
J: TRBJ1-6
length: 13

CDR3: AISESGQGARNTEAF
V: TRBV10-3
J: TRBJ1-1
length: 15

CDR3: ASSLFSSTVADTQY
V: TRBV7-3
J: TRBJ2-3
length: 14

CDR3: ASSQEDGSAGANSNYGYT
V: TRBV4-2
J: TRBJ1-2
length: 18

CDR3: ASKPYRVGETQY
V: TRBV25-1
J: TRBJ2-5
length: 12

CDR3: SGTSGTDTQY
V: TRBV29-1
J: TRBJ2-3
length: 10

CDR3: ASSGRGTGLNEQY
V: TRBV9
J: TRBJ2-7
length: 13

CDR3: ASSPLAWWEEGTDTQY
V: TRBV28
J: TRBJ2-3
length: 16

CDR3: ASVAQGGGYT
V: TRBV28
J: TRBJ1-2
length: 10

CDR3: ASREGPTNTEAF
V: TRBV5-1
J: TRBJ1-1
length: 12

CDR3: ASSLGWLAGGTDTQY
V: TRBV5-4
J: TRBJ2-3
length: 15

CDR3: ASSARQANYGYT
V: TRBV6-5
J: TRBJ1-2
length: 12

CDR3: ASSAPGRDEQY
V: TRBV7-9
J: TRBJ2-7
length: 11

CDR3: ASSQGAGYSYEQY
V: TRBV4-1
J: TRBJ2-7
length: 13

CDR3: ASSSGRLEQF
V: TRBV5-1
J: TRBJ2-1
length: 10

CDR3: ASSEGLAGVNEQF
V: TRBV5-1
J: TRBJ2-1
length: 13

CDR3: ASSPSGHGRQNNEQF
V: TRBV18
J: TRBJ2-1
length: 15

CDR3: ASSLRTGGFEKLF
V: TRBV7-9
J: TRBJ1-4
length: 13

CDR3: AIRAGTHPYNEQF
V: TRBV10-3
J: TRBJ2-1
length: 13

CDR3: ASSEWEGTEAF
V: TRBV6-1
J: TRBJ1-1
length: 11

CDR3: ASSKTSGRPGEQF
V: TRBV10-1
J: TRBJ2-1
length: 13

CDR3: ASSYFAGVYNEQF
V: TRBV6-6
J: TRBJ2-1
length: 13

CDR3: ASRADCEQY
V: TRBV9
J: TRBJ2-7
length: 9

CDR3: AWSGGPYEQY
V: TRBV30
J: TRBJ2-7
length: 10

CDR3: ASHPGTASYEQY
V: TRBV6-5
J: TRBJ2-7
length: 12

CDR3: SGGTGYGYT
V: TRBV29-1
J: TRBJ1-2
length: 9